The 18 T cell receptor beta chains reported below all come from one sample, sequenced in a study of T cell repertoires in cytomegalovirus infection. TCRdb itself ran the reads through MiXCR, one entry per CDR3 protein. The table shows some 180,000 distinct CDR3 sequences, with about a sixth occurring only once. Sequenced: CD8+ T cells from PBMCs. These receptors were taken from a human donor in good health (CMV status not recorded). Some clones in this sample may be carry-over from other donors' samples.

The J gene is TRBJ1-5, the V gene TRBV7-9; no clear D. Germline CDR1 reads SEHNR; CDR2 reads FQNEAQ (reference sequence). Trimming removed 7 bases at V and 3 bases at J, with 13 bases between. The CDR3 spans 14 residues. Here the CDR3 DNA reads TGTGCCAGCACTCAGGAGGGCTACAATCAGCCCCAGCATTTT. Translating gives CASTQEGYNQPQHF.

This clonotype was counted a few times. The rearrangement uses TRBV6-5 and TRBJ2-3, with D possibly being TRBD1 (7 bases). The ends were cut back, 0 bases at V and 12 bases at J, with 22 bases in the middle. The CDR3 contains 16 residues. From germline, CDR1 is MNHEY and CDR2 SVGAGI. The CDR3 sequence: CASSYSKDGGGGGQYF. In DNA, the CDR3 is TGTGCCAGCAGTTACTCGAAGGACGGGGGAGGAGGGGGCCAGTATTTT.

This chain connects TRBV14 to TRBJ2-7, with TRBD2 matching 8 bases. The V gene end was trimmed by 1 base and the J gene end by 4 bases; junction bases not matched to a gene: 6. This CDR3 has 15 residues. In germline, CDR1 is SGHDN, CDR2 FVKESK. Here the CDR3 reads CASSQGRGGRYEQYF. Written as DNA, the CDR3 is TGTGCCAGCAGCCAAGGACGGGGGGGCCGGTACGAGCAGTACTTC.

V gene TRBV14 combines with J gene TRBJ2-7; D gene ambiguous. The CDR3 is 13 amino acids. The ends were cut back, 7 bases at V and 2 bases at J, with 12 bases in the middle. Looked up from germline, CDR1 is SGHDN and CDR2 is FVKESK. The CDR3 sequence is CASNSGNTYEQYF. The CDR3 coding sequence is TGTGCCAGCAACTCCGGCAATACCTACGAGCAGTACTTC.

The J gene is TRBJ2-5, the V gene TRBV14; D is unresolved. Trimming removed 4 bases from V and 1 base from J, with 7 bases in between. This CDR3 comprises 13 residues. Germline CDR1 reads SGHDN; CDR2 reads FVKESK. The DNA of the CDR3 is TGTGCCAGCAGCCGGGAAGGCCAAGAGACCCAGTACTTC. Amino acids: CASSREGQETQYF.

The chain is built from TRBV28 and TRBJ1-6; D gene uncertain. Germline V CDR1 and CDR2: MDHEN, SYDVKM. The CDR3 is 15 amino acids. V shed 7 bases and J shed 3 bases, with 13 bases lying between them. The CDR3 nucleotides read TGTGCCAGCATCTCTCCGAGGGACTATAATTCACCCCTCCACTTT. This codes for CASISPRDYNSPLHF.

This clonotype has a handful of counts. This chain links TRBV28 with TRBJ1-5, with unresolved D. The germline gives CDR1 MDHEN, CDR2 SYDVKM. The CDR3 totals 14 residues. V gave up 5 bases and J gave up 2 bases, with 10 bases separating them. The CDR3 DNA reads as TGTGCCAGCAGTCCCCTCCTAGGCAATCAGCCCCAGCATTTT. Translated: CASSPLLGNQPQHF.

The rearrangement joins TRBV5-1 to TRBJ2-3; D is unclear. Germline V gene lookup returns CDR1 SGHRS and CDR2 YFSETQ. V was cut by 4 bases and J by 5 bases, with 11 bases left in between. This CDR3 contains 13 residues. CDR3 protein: CASSLPERDTQYF. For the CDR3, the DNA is TGCGCCAGCAGCCTCCCGGAGAGAGATACGCAGTATTTT.

CDR3 in amino acids: CASTPGTGSIEQYF. In DNA form, the CDR3 reads TGCGCCAGCACTCCTGGGACAGGCTCTATCGAGCAGTACTTC. The chain joins TRBV4-1 to TRBJ2-7; 8 bases are a match to TRBD1. From germline, CDR1 is MGHRA and CDR2 YSYEKL. V dropped 7 bases and J dropped 6; count of bases not matched to a gene: 11. The CDR3 has 14 amino acids.

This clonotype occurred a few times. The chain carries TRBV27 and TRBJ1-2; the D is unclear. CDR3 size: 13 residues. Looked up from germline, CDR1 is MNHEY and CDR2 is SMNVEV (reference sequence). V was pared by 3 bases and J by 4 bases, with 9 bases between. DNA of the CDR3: TGTGCCAGCAGTTTGGGCCCCCCCTATGGCTACACCTTC. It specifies CASSLGPPYGYTF.

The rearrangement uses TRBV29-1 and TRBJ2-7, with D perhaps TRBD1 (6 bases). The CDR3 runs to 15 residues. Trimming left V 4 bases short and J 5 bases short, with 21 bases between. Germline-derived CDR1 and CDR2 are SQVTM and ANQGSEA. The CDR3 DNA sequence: TGCAGCGTTGTACTGGCGTCAGGGGCTTCGGACGAGCAGTACTTC. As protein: CSVVLASGASDEQYF.

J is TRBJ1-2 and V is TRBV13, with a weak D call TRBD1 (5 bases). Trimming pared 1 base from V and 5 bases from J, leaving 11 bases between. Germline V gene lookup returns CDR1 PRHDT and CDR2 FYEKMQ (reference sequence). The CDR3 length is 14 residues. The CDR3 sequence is CASSLDGAGYGYTF. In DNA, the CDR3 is TGTGCCAGCAGCTTAGATGGGGCTGGATATGGCTACACCTTC.

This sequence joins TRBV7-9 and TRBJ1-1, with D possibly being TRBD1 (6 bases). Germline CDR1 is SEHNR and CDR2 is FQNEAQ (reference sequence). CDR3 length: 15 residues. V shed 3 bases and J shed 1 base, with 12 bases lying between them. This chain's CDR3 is CASSFPTGANTEAFF. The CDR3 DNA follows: TGTGCCAGCAGCTTCCCGACAGGAGCGAACACTGAAGCTTTCTTT. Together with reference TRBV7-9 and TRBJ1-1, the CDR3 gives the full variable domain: DTGVSQNPRHKITKRGQNVTFRCDPISEHNRLYWYRQTLGQGPEFLTYFQNEAQLEKSRLLSDRFSAERPKGSFSTLEIQRTEQGDSAMYLCASSFPTGANTEAFFGQGTRLTVV.

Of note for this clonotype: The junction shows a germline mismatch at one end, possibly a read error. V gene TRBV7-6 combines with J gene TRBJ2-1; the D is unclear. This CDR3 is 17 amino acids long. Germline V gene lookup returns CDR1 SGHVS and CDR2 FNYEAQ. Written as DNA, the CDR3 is TGTGTCAGCAGCCGGCGGTTAGGGCCAGCCTCCTACAATGAGCAGTTCTTC. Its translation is CVSSRRLGPASYNEQFF.

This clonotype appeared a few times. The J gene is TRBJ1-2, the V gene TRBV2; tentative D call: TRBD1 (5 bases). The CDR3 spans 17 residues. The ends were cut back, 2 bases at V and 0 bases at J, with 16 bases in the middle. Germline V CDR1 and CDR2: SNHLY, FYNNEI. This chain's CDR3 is CASSENQGPPPNYGYTF. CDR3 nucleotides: TGTGCCAGCAGTGAAAACCAGGGCCCTCCGCCTAACTATGGCTACACCTTC. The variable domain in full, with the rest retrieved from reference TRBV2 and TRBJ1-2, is EPEVTQTPSHQVTQMGQEVILRCVPISNHLYFYWYRQILGQKVEFLVSFYNNEISEKSEIFDDQFSVERPDGSNFTLKIRSTKLEDSAMYFCASSENQGPPPNYGYTFGSGTRLTVV.

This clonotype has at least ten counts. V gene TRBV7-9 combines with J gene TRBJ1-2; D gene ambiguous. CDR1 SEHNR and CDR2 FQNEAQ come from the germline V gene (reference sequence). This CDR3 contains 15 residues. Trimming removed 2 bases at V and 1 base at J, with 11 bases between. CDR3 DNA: TGTGCCAGCAGCTTATCGGGGAGCCTTAACTATGGCTACACCTTC. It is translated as CASSLSGSLNYGYTF.

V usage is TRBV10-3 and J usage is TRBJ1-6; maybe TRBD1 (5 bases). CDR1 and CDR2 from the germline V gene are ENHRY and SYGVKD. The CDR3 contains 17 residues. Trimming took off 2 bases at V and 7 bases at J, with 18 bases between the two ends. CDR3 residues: CAISEGTLGSLNSPLHF. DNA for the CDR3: TGTGCCATCAGTGAGGGGACCTTGGGGAGTTTGAATTCACCCCTCCACTTT.

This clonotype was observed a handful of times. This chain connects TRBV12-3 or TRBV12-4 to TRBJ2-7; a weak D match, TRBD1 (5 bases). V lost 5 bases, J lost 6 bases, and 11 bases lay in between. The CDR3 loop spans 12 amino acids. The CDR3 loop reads CASSPQGSEQYF. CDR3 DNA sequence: TGTGCCAGCAGTCCGCAGGGTAGCGAGCAGTACTTC.